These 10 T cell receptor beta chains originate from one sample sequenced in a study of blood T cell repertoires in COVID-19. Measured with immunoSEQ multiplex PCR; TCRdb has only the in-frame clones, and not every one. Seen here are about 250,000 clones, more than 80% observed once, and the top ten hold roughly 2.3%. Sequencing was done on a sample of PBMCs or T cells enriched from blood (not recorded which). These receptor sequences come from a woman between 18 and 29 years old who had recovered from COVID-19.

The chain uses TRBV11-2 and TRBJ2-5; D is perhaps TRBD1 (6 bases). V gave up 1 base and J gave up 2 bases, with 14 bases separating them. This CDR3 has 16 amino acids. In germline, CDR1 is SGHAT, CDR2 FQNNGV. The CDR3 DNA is TGTGCCAGCAGCTTAGTGACAGGAGAAGCTCAAGAGACCCAGTACTTC. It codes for CASSLVTGEAQETQYF.

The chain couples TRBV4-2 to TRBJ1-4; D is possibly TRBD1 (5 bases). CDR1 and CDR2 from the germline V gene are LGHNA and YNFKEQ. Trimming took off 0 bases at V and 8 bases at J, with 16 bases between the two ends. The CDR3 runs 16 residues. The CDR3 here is CASSQDLARDGEKLFF. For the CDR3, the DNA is TGTGCCAGCAGCCAAGATTTAGCCAGGGATGGAGAAAAACTGTTTTTT.

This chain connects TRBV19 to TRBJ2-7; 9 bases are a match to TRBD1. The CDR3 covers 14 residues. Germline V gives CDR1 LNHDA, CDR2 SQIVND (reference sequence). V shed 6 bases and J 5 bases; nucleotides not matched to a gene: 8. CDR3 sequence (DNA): TGTGCCAGTAGACTAGGACAGGGGACCGACGAGCAGTACTTC. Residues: CASRLGQGTDEQYF.

The CDR3 nucleotides read TGCAGCGCTTCTCCTCAGGGCCGCTCCTACAATGAGCAGTTCTTC. Encoded protein: CSASPQGRSYNEQFF. The chain employs TRBV29-1 and TRBJ2-1, with D perhaps TRBD1 (5 bases). CDR3 length: 15 amino acids. V lost 7 bases to trimming and J lost 0 bases, with 16 bases between them. Germline V gives CDR1 SQVTM, CDR2 ANQGSEA.

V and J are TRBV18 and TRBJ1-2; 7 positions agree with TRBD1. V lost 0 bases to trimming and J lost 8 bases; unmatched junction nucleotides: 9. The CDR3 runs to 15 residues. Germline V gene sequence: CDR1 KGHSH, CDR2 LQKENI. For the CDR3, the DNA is TGTGCCAGCTCACCACCCACACAGGGGACGAGAGGCTACACCTTC. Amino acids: CASSPPTQGTRGYTF.

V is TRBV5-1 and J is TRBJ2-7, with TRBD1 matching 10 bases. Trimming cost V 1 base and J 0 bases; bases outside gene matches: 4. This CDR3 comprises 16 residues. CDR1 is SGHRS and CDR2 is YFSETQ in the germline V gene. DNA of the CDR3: TGCGCCAGCAGCTTGAAGACAGGGGGCAGCTCCTACGAGCAGTACTTC. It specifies CASSLKTGGSSYEQYF.

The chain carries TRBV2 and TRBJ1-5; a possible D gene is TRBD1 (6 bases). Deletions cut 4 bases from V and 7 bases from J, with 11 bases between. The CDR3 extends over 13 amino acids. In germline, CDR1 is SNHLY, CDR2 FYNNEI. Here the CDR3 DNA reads TGTGCCAGCAGTGTGCAGGGGCTCCAGCCCCAGCATTTT. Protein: CASSVQGLQPQHF.

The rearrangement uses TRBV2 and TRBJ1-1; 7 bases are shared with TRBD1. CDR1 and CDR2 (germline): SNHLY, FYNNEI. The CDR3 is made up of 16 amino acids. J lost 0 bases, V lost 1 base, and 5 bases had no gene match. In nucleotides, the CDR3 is TGTGCCAGCAGTGAAGGGACAGGACTCATGAACACTGAAGCTTTCTTT. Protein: CASSEGTGLMNTEAFF.

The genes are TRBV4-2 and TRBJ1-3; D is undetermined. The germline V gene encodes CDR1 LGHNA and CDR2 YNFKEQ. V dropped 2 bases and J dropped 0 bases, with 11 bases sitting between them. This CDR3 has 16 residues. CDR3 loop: CASSQPPPGSGNTIYF. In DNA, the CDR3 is TGTGCCAGCAGCCAACCCCCACCGGGCTCTGGAAACACCATATATTTT.

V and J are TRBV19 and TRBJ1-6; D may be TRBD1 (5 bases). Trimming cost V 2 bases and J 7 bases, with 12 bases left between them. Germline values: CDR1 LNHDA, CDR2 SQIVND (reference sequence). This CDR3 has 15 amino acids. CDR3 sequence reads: CASSIIRGKNSPLHF. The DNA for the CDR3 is TGTGCCAGTAGTATAATAAGGGGTAAAAATTCACCCCTCCACTTT.